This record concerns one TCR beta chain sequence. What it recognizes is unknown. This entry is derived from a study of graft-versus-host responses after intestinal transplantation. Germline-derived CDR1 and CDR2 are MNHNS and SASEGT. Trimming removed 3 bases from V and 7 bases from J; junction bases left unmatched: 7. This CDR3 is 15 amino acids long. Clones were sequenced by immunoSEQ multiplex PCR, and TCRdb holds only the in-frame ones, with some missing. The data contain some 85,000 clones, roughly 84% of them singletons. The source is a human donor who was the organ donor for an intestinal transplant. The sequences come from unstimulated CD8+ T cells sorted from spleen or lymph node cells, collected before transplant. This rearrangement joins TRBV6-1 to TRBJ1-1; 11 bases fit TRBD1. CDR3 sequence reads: CASSEPGTGGSEAFF. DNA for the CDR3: TGTGCCAGCAGTGAGCCCGGGACAGGGGGGAGTGAAGCTTTCTTT.